The next 8 T cell receptor beta chains were all read from a single sample in a study of blood T cell repertoires in COVID-19. Sequencing used immunoSEQ multiplex PCR; TCRdb keeps in-frame clones, though not all of them. The table includes about 63,000 clones, around 80% detected once. The sequencing sample was made of peripheral blood. The origin of the receptors is a human donor in a cohort sampled during active COVID-19.

This clone occurred once. This chain uses TRBV7-9 with TRBJ2-7, with D possibly TRBD1 on 6 matching bases. The CDR3 contains 16 residues. In germline, CDR1 is SEHNR, CDR2 FQNEAQ (reference sequence). Trimming pared 3 bases from V and 0 bases from J, leaving 15 bases between. The CDR3 loop reads CASSLSPGTPSYEQYF. CDR3 nucleotides: TGTGCCAGCAGCTTGAGTCCCGGGACACCCTCCTACGAGCAGTACTTC. The full variable domain, in which reference TRBV7-9 and TRBJ2-7 provide the parts outside the CDR3, is DTGVSQNPRHKITKRGQNVTFRCDPISEHNRLYWYRQTLGQGPEFLTYFQNEAQLEKSRLLSDRFSAERPKGSFSTLEIQRTEQGDSAMYLCASSLSPGTPSYEQYFGPGTRLTVT.

This sequence joins TRBV10-2 and TRBJ1-3; possibly TRBD1 for D (5 bases). The CDR3 is 13 amino acids. V dropped 6 bases and J dropped 4 bases, with 10 bases sitting between them. The germline gives CDR1 WSHSY, CDR2 SAAADI. The DNA of the CDR3 is TGCGCCAGCAGCTCCGACAGAGGAAACACCATATATTTT. It encodes CASSSDRGNTIYF.

The chain is built from TRBV28 and TRBJ2-3, with D perhaps matching TRBD2 (6 bases). The V end lost 5 bases, the J end lost 0 bases, and 18 bases lay between the germline ends. Germline CDR1 and CDR2: MDHEN and SYDVKM. The CDR3 has 17 amino acids. DNA for the CDR3: TGTGCCAGCAGTCCCCGGGAGATTCCTTCTAGCACAGATACGCAGTATTTT. Its protein product is CASSPREIPSSTDTQYF.

The table lists this clone with a few counts. V and J are TRBV4-3 and TRBJ2-1; 11 nucleotides align to TRBD2. Germline V gene lookup returns CDR1 LGHNA and CDR2 YSLEER. V was clipped by 0 bases and J by 6 bases; unmatched bases: 7. The CDR3 runs 17 residues. For the CDR3, the DNA is TGCGCCAGCAGCCAAGACCATATAGCGGGGGGGGGCAATGAGCAGTTCTTC. Encoded protein: CASSQDHIAGGGNEQFF.

CDR3 sequence: CASTREPSYGYTF. The CDR3 region has the DNA TGTGCCAGCACCCGGGAGCCCAGCTATGGCTACACCTTC. The J gene is TRBJ1-2, the V gene TRBV12-3 or TRBV12-4; D remains unclear. V was shortened by 7 bases and J by 4 bases, with 13 bases between the two germline ends. CDR3 length equals 13 residues.

This clone occurred once. The chain has TRBV5-4 and TRBJ1-2; TRBD1 aligns across 9 bases. The CDR3 length is 14 residues. Germline CDR1 reads SGHNT; CDR2 reads YYREEE (reference sequence). V lost 0 bases to trimming and J lost 8 bases; unmatched junction nucleotides: 5. Written as DNA, the CDR3 is TGTGCCAGCAGCTTGGCCGGGACAGGGTACGGCTACACCTTC. It is translated as CASSLAGTGYGYTF.

This chain links TRBV25-1 with TRBJ2-5, with TRBD1 identical over 8 bases. J lost 7 bases, V lost 4 bases, and 8 bases had no gene match. Germline V gene sequence: CDR1 MGHDK, CDR2 SYGVNS. This CDR3 comprises 14 residues. The CDR3, as DNA: TGTGCCAGCAGTGTTCAGGGGGCGGAGGGGACCCAGTACTTC. Translation gives CASSVQGAEGTQYF.

V gene TRBV11-2 combines with J gene TRBJ2-7, with D maybe TRBD2 (5 bases). Deletions cut 0 bases from V and 3 bases from J, with 9 bases between. CDR1 SGHAT and CDR2 FQNNGV come from the germline V gene. CDR3 size: 14 residues. CDR3 region: CASSLDGVDYEQYF. Here the CDR3 DNA reads TGTGCCAGCAGCTTAGACGGGGTTGACTACGAGCAGTACTTC.